This is a list of T cell receptor beta chains from one sample in a study of cytomegalovirus exposure and HLA in healthy donors. The repertoire was sequenced with immunoSEQ multiplex PCR; TCRdb's copy has only in-frame clones and lacks some. The table lists approximately 200,000 clones, roughly four fifths of them singletons. Specimen: PBMCs. These receptors were collected from a man in his thirties or forties in good health and CMV-seronegative. The CDR3 runs from the conserved cysteine through the conserved F or W. The D gene is left open where the match is weak. Part of the rows lack a size; the others show once, few, many or a class for expanded clones.

>TRBJ2-5|TRBV5-4|NA|once
TGTGCCAGCAGCTTGGATTCGGGAGTCGGGACCCAGTACTTC
CASSLDSGVGTQYF
>TRBJ2-1|TRBV9|TRBD2|NA
TGTGCCAGCAGCGCGAGACTAGCGGGAGCAAACAATGAGCAGTTCTTC
CASSARLAGANNEQFF
>TRBJ1-6|TRBV6-5|NA|NA
TGTGCCAGCACCGGCGGGTGGAATTCACCCCTCCACTTT
CASTGGWNSPLHF
>TRBJ2-1|TRBV15|NA|NA
TGTGCCACCAGCAGAGATGGCGGGACGTACAATGAGCAGTTCTTC
CATSRDGGTYNEQFF
>TRBJ2-5|TRBV11-2|NA|NA
TGTGCCAGCAGCTTAGTGCACTCACAAGAGACCCAGTACTTC
CASSLVHSQETQYF
>TRBJ1-1|TRBV4-1|TRBD1|few
TGCGCCAGCAGCCAAGACTCTCCTTACAACAGGGGGAACACTGAAGCTTTCTTT
CASSQDSPYNRGNTEAFF
>TRBJ2-1|TRBV10-2|TRBD2|NA
TGCGCCAGCACCTTAGCGGGAGGAATGGATGAGCAGTTCTTC
CASTLAGGMDEQFF
>TRBJ1-5|TRBV7-9|TRBD1|NA
TGTGCCAGCAGCTCAGGGGGTGGAAATCAGCCCCAGCATTTT
CASSSGGGNQPQHF
>TRBJ2-1|TRBV6-1|TRBD1|NA
TGTGCCAGCAGTGAACGATTCCGCCGGGACAGGGAATGGGGTGAGCAGTTCTTC
CASSERFRRDREWGEQFF
>TRBJ1-3|TRBV4-1|NA|few
TGCGCCAGCAGCCGAGGCGGCGTGGTACTGGCTGGAAACACCATATATTTT
CASSRGGVVLAGNTIYF
>TRBJ2-7|TRBV6-1|TRBD2|NA
TGCGCGGCGTCCAGCGGGAGAACGGGCTCCTACGAGCAGTACTTC
CAASSGRTGSYEQYF
>TRBJ1-6|TRBV28|NA|NA
TGTGCCAGCAGTTTACCCCGGCAGGGCTCCTATAATTCACCCCTCCACTTT
CASSLPRQGSYNSPLHF
>TRBJ1-1|TRBV2|TRBD1|NA
TGTGCCAGCAGGAAGTTGGGACAGGGGATTGGAAACACTGAAGCTTTCTTT
CASRKLGQGIGNTEAFF
>TRBJ2-2|TRBV9|NA|few
TGTGCCAGCAGCGTAGACGGGAGTAGGGAGCTGTTTTTT
CASSVDGSRELFF
>TRBJ2-1|TRBV7-9|NA|NA
TGTGCCAGCAGCATCCGTTTGACGGGAACCCTCTACAATGAGCAGTTCTTC
CASSIRLTGTLYNEQFF
>TRBJ2-7|TRBV9|TRBD2|once
TGTGCCAGCAGCGTAACGCCGGGACTAGCGGGTATGGGGAACTCCTACGAGCAGTACTTC
CASSVTPGLAGMGNSYEQYF
>TRBJ1-6|TRBV5-1|NA|NA
TGCGCCAGCAGACCCACCTTCGGAGGTGATTCACCCCTCCACTTT
CASRPTFGGDSPLHF
>TRBJ1-5|TRBV5-6|NA|NA
TGTGCCAGCAGCCTGGGTCAGATTAGCAATCAGCCCCAGCATTTT
CASSLGQISNQPQHF
>TRBJ2-5|TRBV6-6|NA|few
TGTGCCAGCAGTATAAGACAGATCCAAGAGACCCAGTACTTC
CASSIRQIQETQYF
>TRBJ1-2|TRBV7-9|NA|NA
TGTGCCAGCAGCTTAGCGGGGGTGCAGGAGGGCTATGGCTACACCTTC
CASSLAGVQEGYGYTF
>TRBJ2-7|TRBV28|NA|NA
TGTGCCAGCAGCTCCGAGGGTGGACGGAACTACGAGCAGTACTTC
CASSSEGGRNYEQYF
>TRBJ2-3|TRBV27|TRBD2|few
TGTGCCAGCAGTTTAGAATACCGGACTAGCGGGATCACAGATACGCAGTATTTT
CASSLEYRTSGITDTQYF
>TRBJ2-3|TRBV5-4|TRBD2|NA
TGTGCCAGCAGCAGGACTAGCGGGACCCCAGATACGCAGTATTTT
CASSRTSGTPDTQYF